What follows are 12 T cell receptor beta chains derived from one specimen sequenced in a study of T cell changes during pregnancy in multiple sclerosis. Method: immunoSEQ multiplex PCR; TCRdb's copy keeps in-frame clones and lacks some. The sample holds roughly 40,000 clones, 92% seen once. The sample consisted of CD8+ T cells from peripheral blood mononuclear cells, taken in the first trimester of pregnancy. Receptor source: a female donor with multiple sclerosis, enrolled in a pregnancy study.

The chain combines TRBV11-2 with TRBJ2-3, with 8 nucleotides matching TRBD2. In germline, CDR1 is SGHAT, CDR2 FQNNGV. CDR3 length equals 15 residues. The junction had 9 bases not matched to a gene; V was cut back by 8 bases and J by 2 bases. Here the CDR3 DNA reads TGTGCCAGCGGACCAGCGGGGGCCATCACAGATACGCAGTATTTT. Its translation: CASGPAGAITDTQYF.

This chain uses TRBV27 with TRBJ2-3; D ambiguous. Germline V lookup: CDR1 MNHEY, CDR2 SMNVEV (reference sequence). Trimming took 7 bases from V and 0 from J, leaving 14 bases between them. The CDR3 has 15 residues. The CDR3 DNA follows: TGTGCCAGCACCCGCGCGGTGACTAGCACAGATACGCAGTATTTT. Translating it yields CASTRAVTSTDTQYF.

This sequence joins TRBV2 and TRBJ2-7, with 9 bases fitting TRBD2. Germline CDR1 SNHLY, CDR2 FYNNEI. With 10 bases clipped from V and 2 bases from J, the junction kept 3 bases outside the gene matches. There are 12 residues in the CDR3. This CDR3 reads CATGLATYEQYF. CDR3 nucleotides: TGTGCCACCGGACTAGCGACCTACGAGCAGTACTTC. The full variable domain, its missing parts supplied by reference TRBV2 and TRBJ2-7, is EPEVTQTPSHQVTQMGQEVILRCVPISNHLYFYWYRQILGQKVEFLVSFYNNEISEKSEIFDDQFSVERPDGSNFTLKIRSTKLEDSAMYFCATGLATYEQYFGPGTRLTVT.

CDR3 coding DNA: TGTGCCATCAGTGATCCAGGCAGGGTCGGGGAGCTGTTTTTT. This codes for CAISDPGRVGELFF. The chain employs TRBV10-3 and TRBJ2-2, with a weak D call TRBD1 (5 bases). The V gene lost 3 bases and the J gene lost 7 bases, with 12 bases spanning the gap. This CDR3 spans 14 amino acids. Per the germline V gene, CDR1 is ENHRY and CDR2 is SYGVKD.

The J gene is TRBJ2-7, the V gene TRBV4-1, with 7 bases identical to TRBD1. Per the germline V gene, CDR1 is MGHRA and CDR2 is YSYEKL. Trimming removed 4 bases from V and 7 bases from J; junction bases left unmatched: 13. The CDR3 totals 15 residues. CDR3 sequence reads: CASSPSETGSGEQYF. The DNA of the CDR3 is TGCGCCAGCAGCCCTTCCGAGACAGGGTCGGGGGAGCAGTACTTC.

The chain recombines TRBV7-9 with TRBJ2-3, with 9 nucleotides matching TRBD2. Germline V gene sequence: CDR1 SEHNR, CDR2 FQNEAQ (reference sequence). The trim removed 4 bases at V and 4 bases at J, leaving 6 bases unmatched. CDR3 length: 15 amino acids. The CDR3 reads CASSSGAGGPDTQYF. CDR3 DNA sequence: TGTGCCAGCAGCTCCGGAGCGGGGGGACCAGATACGCAGTATTTT.

This clone was detected once. The rearrangement joins TRBV6-1 to TRBJ2-1, with 8 bases aligning to TRBD2. The trim removed 0 bases at V and 0 bases at J, leaving 1 base unmatched. The germline V gene encodes CDR1 MNHNS and CDR2 SASEGT. The CDR3 length is 16 residues. CDR3 nucleotide sequence: TGTGCCAGCAGTGAAGCTGCGGGGGGCTCCTACAATGAGCAGTTCTTC. Translated, it gives CASSEAAGGSYNEQFF.

The chain carries TRBV2 and TRBJ2-7; 7 nucleotides match TRBD1. V was pared by 5 bases and J by 2 bases, with 12 bases of the junction left unmatched. CDR1 is SNHLY and CDR2 is FYNNEI in the germline V gene. The length of the CDR3 is 16 residues. The CDR3 sequence is CASSTRDSLAAYEQYF. The CDR3 DNA follows: TGTGCCAGCAGTACCCGGGACAGCCTGGCCGCCTACGAGCAGTACTTC. Full variable domain (remainder filled in from reference TRBV2 and TRBJ2-7): EPEVTQTPSHQVTQMGQEVILRCVPISNHLYFYWYRQILGQKVEFLVSFYNNEISEKSEIFDDQFSVERPDGSNFTLKIRSTKLEDSAMYFCASSTRDSLAAYEQYFGPGTRLTVT.

This rearrangement joins TRBV11-3 to TRBJ2-3, with 8 bases matching TRBD1. V dropped 1 base and J dropped 6; count of bases not matched to a gene: 6. CDR1 SGHNT and CDR2 YENEEA come from the germline V gene. CDR3 size: 15 residues. DNA for the CDR3: TGTGCCAGCAGCTTAGTCCCGACAGGGGAGGATACGCAGTATTTT. It specifies CASSLVPTGEDTQYF.

In regard to this clone: At one of its ends the junction is not consistent with the germline gene, which may arise from a read error. The chain combines TRBV2 with TRBJ1-5; no clear D gene. Germline-derived CDR1 and CDR2 are SNHLY and FYNNEI. The CDR3 consists of 15 residues. The CDR3 DNA is TGTGCCAGCAGGGTCCCCATTTTTAGCCATCAGCCCCAGCATTTT. Amino acid sequence: CASRVPIFSHQPQHF.

A single count supports this clone. The chain uses TRBV7-9 and TRBJ2-1; unclear D gene. This CDR3 region has 15 residues. The V gene's germline CDR1 is SEHNR and CDR2 FQNEAQ (reference sequence). V lost 3 bases, J lost 10 bases, and 19 bases lay in between. The CDR3 DNA follows: TGTGCCAGCAGCTTGCTGGTACGAGTTGCAGGAGAGCAGTTCTTC. This sequence encodes CASSLLVRVAGEQFF. Based on the CDR3 plus reference TRBV7-9 and TRBJ2-1, the full variable domain is DTGVSQNPRHKITKRGQNVTFRCDPISEHNRLYWYRQTLGQGPEFLTYFQNEAQLEKSRLLSDRFSAERPKGSFSTLEIQRTEQGDSAMYLCASSLLVRVAGEQFFGPGTRLTVL.

The genes are TRBV6-5 and TRBJ2-2, with D unresolved. This CDR3 comprises 14 residues. V dropped 0 bases and J dropped 6 bases, with 8 bases sitting between them. Germline-derived CDR1 and CDR2 are MNHEY and SVGAGI. The CDR3 DNA reads TGTGCCAGCAGTTACTCGAAAAGCCCCGGGGAGCTGTTTTTT. Translation gives CASSYSKSPGELFF.